The 20 T cell receptor beta chains given below trace back to one sample, sequenced in a study of blood T cell repertoires in COVID-19. Clones were sequenced by immunoSEQ multiplex PCR, and TCRdb holds only the in-frame ones, with some missing. The repertoire consists of 250,000 to 300,000 clones, with about 93% occurring once and the leading ten covering more than 0.95%. What was sequenced was PBMCs or T cells enriched from blood (not recorded which). The receptors derive from a woman in her twenties or thirties who had recovered from COVID-19.

The genes are TRBV19 and TRBJ2-7; 8 bases align to TRBD2. The junction had 7 bases not matched to a gene; V was cut back by 10 bases and J by 2 bases. Germline V gives CDR1 LNHDA, CDR2 SQIVND (reference sequence). CDR3 length equals 13 residues. CDR3 sequence: CAIPGGLAYEQYF. CDR3 DNA: TGTGCCATCCCGGGGGGACTAGCCTACGAGCAGTACTTC.

The chain recombines TRBV28 with TRBJ2-1; the match to TRBD2 covers 9 bases. CDR1 MDHEN and CDR2 SYDVKM come from the germline V gene. The V segment lost 6 bases and the J segment 8 bases; nucleotides outside the gene matches: 11. There are 15 residues in the CDR3. The CDR3 nucleotides are TGTGCCAGCAGGCCCAGAAGCGGGGGGTTCGATGAGCAGTTCTTC. Its protein is CASRPRSGGFDEQFF.

This chain links TRBV30 with TRBJ2-1; 8 nucleotides align to TRBD2. The CDR3 spans 15 residues. V dropped 0 bases and J dropped 4; count of bases not matched to a gene: 5. The germline CDR1 and CDR2 sequences are GTSNPN and SVGIG (reference sequence). DNA for the CDR3: TGTGCCTGGAGTGTACGGTCTAGCGGGTACAATGAGCAGTTCTTC. It encodes CAWSVRSSGYNEQFF.

The chain combines TRBV6-4 with TRBJ2-1; 10 nucleotides line up with TRBD2. V lost 6 bases, J lost 2 bases, and 4 bases stayed unmatched. The CDR3 consists of 15 residues. CDR1 is MRHNA and CDR2 is SNTAGT in the germline V gene. This chain's CDR3 is CASSRLAGTYNEQFF. CDR3 coding DNA: TGTGCCAGCAGCCGACTAGCGGGCACCTACAATGAGCAGTTCTTC.

The chain combines TRBV6-5 with TRBJ2-2, with 8 nucleotides matching TRBD1. Trimming cost V 4 bases and J 7 bases; bases outside gene matches: 8. Germline V gene sequence: CDR1 MNHEY, CDR2 SVGAGI. The CDR3 length is 15 residues. CDR3 sequence reads: CASSFGQGSIGELFF. As DNA, the CDR3 is TGTGCCAGCAGTTTCGGACAGGGAAGTATCGGGGAGCTGTTTTTT.

The chain combines TRBV19 with TRBJ2-7, with 8 bases that match TRBD2. There are 15 residues in the CDR3. V lost 5 bases and J lost 0; bases outside the gene matches: 6. The germline gives CDR1 LNHDA, CDR2 SQIVND (reference sequence). The CDR3 bases are TGTGCCAGTAGTGAAGCCGGGAGGGGCTCCTACGAGCAGTACTTC. This translates into CASSEAGRGSYEQYF.

This clone was counted once. The chain uses TRBV10-3 and TRBJ2-7; 10 bases fit TRBD2. Looked up from germline, CDR1 is ENHRY and CDR2 is SYGVKD. V shed 3 bases and J 0 bases; nucleotides not matched to a gene: 5. This CDR3 comprises 16 residues. The DNA of the CDR3 is TGTGCCATCAGTGATCTTAGCGGGAGGAGCTCCTACGAGCAGTACTTC. Amino acids: CAISDLSGRSSYEQYF.

The rearrangement uses TRBV28 and TRBJ2-7, with D unclear. Germline assignment: CDR1 MDHEN and CDR2 SYDVKM. There are 13 residues in the CDR3. V was pared by 3 bases and J by 0 bases, with 6 bases between. Written as DNA, the CDR3 is TGTGCCAGCAGTTTGCAGGCCTCCTACGAGCAGTACTTC. This codes for CASSLQASYEQYF.

V usage is TRBV7-2 and J usage is TRBJ2-6, with D possibly matching TRBD2 (6 bases). Germline CDR1 SGHTA, CDR2 FQGNSA. The V gene lost 8 bases and the J gene lost 0 bases, with 11 bases spanning the gap. This CDR3 is built from 15 residues. The CDR3 nucleotides are TGTGCCAGCCGGATGGGGGGCTCTGGGGCCAACGTCCTGACTTTC. It is translated as CASRMGGSGANVLTF.

The chain uses TRBV7-9 and TRBJ2-1; 9 positions agree with TRBD2. The CDR3 runs 14 residues. The germline gives CDR1 SEHNR, CDR2 FQNEAQ (reference sequence). The junction had 9 bases not matched to a gene; V was cut back by 6 bases and J by 9 bases. The CDR3 DNA follows: TGTGCCAGCAGAGAGCGGGAGGTCCATAGTGAGCAGTTCTTC. The encoded protein is CASREREVHSEQFF.

V is TRBV10-3 and J is TRBJ1-1; D uncertain. CDR1 and CDR2 (germline): ENHRY, SYGVKD. Trimming pared 6 bases from V and 4 bases from J, leaving 15 bases between. CDR3 size: 14 residues. The CDR3 DNA follows: TGTGCCATCAGCCCCCGGGAGGTCGGCACTGAAGCTTTCTTT. This translates into CAISPREVGTEAFF.

The chain carries TRBV27 and TRBJ2-7; 7 positions match TRBD2. The length of the CDR3 is 15 residues. Germline V gene lookup returns CDR1 MNHEY and CDR2 SMNVEV (reference sequence). Trimming at V came to 6 bases and at J to 0 bases, leaving 8 bases not matched to a gene. The CDR3 nucleotides read TGTGCCAGCAGCGAACTCGCGGGGGTCTCCTACGAGCAGTACTTC. This encodes CASSELAGVSYEQYF.

The chain links TRBV7-2 to TRBJ2-5, with TRBD2 identical over 15 bases. CDR3 length: 16 residues. Germline assignment: CDR1 SGHTA and CDR2 FQGNSA. The V and J ends lost 4 bases and 4 bases, in that order; junction bases with no gene match: 4. This chain's CDR3 is CASSSGLAGGSETQYF. The DNA of the CDR3 is TGTGCCAGCAGCTCGGGACTAGCGGGAGGATCAGAGACCCAGTACTTC.

The CDR3 DNA sequence: TGTGCCAGTAGTAACGGACAGGGGCGAAACACCATATATTTT. Protein sequence: CASSNGQGRNTIYF. This chain joins TRBV19 and TRBJ1-3; TRBD1 agrees at 9 bases. The length of the CDR3 is 14 residues. Germline CDR1 LNHDA, CDR2 SQIVND (reference sequence). V shed 4 bases, J shed 5 bases, and the junction held 3 bases outside the gene matches.

The V call is TRBV5-6, the J call TRBJ1-2; the match to TRBD1 covers 7 bases. With 2 bases clipped from V and 0 bases from J, the junction kept 16 bases outside the gene matches. This CDR3 contains 19 residues. Germline CDR1 SGHDT, CDR2 YYEEEE. The CDR3: CASSFMGYPGTAANYGYTF. The CDR3, as DNA: TGTGCCAGCAGCTTTATGGGGTACCCGGGGACAGCGGCTAACTATGGCTACACCTTC.

V and J are TRBV7-6 and TRBJ2-1, with D perhaps TRBD1 (6 bases). Trimming stripped 2 bases from V and 3 bases from J, with 14 bases between. CDR3 size: 16 residues. Germline V CDR1 and CDR2: SGHVS, FNYEAQ. CDR3 sequence (DNA): TGTGCCAGCAGCTTATCAGGGGCAGGTTACTACAATGAGCAGTTCTTC. Translated, it gives CASSLSGAGYYNEQFF.

The chain employs TRBV7-2 and TRBJ2-1, with 11 positions matching TRBD2. The V gene end was trimmed by 10 bases and the J gene end by 4 bases; junction bases not matched to a gene: 6. This CDR3 is built from 14 residues. Germline lookup yields CDR1 SGHTA and CDR2 FQGNSA. CDR3 residues: CATGASGRYNEQFF. The CDR3, as DNA: TGTGCCACTGGGGCTAGCGGGAGGTACAATGAGCAGTTCTTC. Full variable domain (outside the CDR3, taken from reference TRBV7-2 and TRBJ2-1): GAGVSQSPSNKVTEKGKDVELRCDPISGHTALYWYRQSLGQGLEFLIYFQGNSAPDKSGLPSDRFSAERTGGSVSTLTIQRTQQEDSAVYLCATGASGRYNEQFFGPGTRLTVL.

The sample holds one count of this clone. This rearrangement joins TRBV10-3 to TRBJ1-1; 8 bases agree with TRBD1. J gave up 0 bases and V 7 bases, and 10 bases lay outside the gene matches. The CDR3 runs 16 residues. The germline gives CDR1 ENHRY, CDR2 SYGVKD. CDR3 sequence (DNA): TGTGCCATCAAAAGCGGACAGGGAGGTTTGAACACTGAAGCTTTCTTT. As protein: CAIKSGQGGLNTEAFF.

This rearrangement joins TRBV15 to TRBJ1-1; 7 bases map to TRBD1. Looked up from germline, CDR1 is LNHNV and CDR2 is YYDKDF (reference sequence). V lost 3 bases to trimming and J lost 5 bases; unmatched junction nucleotides: 6. The CDR3 has 14 amino acids. Written as DNA, the CDR3 is TGTGCCACCAGCAGTCACAGGGGAGGTACTGAAGCTTTCTTT. Translating gives CATSSHRGGTEAFF.

Regarding this clone: A read error may produce the germline difference seen at one junction end. The chain has TRBV7-7 and TRBJ2-1, with TRBD1 matching over 12 bases. The V gene's germline CDR1 is SSHAT and CDR2 FNYEAQ (reference sequence). The CDR3 extends over 16 amino acids. The CDR3 sequence: CASSLGTGGAGNEQFF. As DNA, the CDR3 is TGTGCTAGCAGCTTGGGGACAGGGGGCGCGGGCAATGAGCAGTTCTTC.